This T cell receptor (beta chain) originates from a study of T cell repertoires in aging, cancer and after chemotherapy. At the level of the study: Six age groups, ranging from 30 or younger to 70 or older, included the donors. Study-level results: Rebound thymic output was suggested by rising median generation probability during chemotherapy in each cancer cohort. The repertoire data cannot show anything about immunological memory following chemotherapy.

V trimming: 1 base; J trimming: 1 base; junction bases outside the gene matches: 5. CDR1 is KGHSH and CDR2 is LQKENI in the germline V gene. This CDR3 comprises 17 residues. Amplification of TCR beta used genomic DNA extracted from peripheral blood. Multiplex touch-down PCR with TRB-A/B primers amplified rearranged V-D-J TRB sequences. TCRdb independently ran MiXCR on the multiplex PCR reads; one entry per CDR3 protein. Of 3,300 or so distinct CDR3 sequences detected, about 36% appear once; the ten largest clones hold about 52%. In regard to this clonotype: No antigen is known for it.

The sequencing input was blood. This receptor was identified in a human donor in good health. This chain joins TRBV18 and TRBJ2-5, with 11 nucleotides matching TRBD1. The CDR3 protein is CASSPRDRGEIQETQYF. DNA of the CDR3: TGTGCCAGCTCACCACGGGACAGGGGGGAAATCCAAGAGACCCAGTACTTC.